The clone carrying this T cell receptor beta chain occurred many times. Antigen specificity is unknown. A library of TCRbeta sequences, prepared with unique molecular identifiers, was generated. One entry per CDR3 protein, called by TCRdb with MiXCR from the PCR reads. The repertoire has hundreds of thousands of distinct CDR3 sequences, roughly 8.2% of them found once; the top ten carry just under 6.5%. The data were obtained in a study of T-cell reconstitution after alpha-beta-depleted transplantation in children. The CDR3 consists of 14 residues. The ends were cut back, 5 bases at V and 0 bases at J, with 9 bases in the middle. Study findings and constraints: Surviving recipient T cells and intrathymic progenitors accounted for some patients' high TCRbeta diversity at day 60. Newly produced T cells mostly accounted for T-cell counts and diversity one year post-transplant. There were reportedly several hundred expanded graft clones from which alpha-beta T cells came about two months after transplant.

The sequence came from a male patient younger than 18 who had a stem cell transplant for acute lymphoblastic leukemia, so the T cells may come from the graft donor. Material: PBMCs, mostly from graft donor cells, obtained 180 days after TCRalphabeta/CD19-depleted stem cell transplant. This chain links TRBV12-3 or TRBV12-4 with TRBJ2-3; D possibly corresponds to TRBD2 (5 bases). CDR3 region: CASSLPGSTDTQYF. The CDR3 DNA sequence: TGTGCCAGCAGTCTCCCGGGAAGCACAGATACGCAGTATTTT.